A selection of T cell receptor beta chains follows, all from one sample in a study of shared clonotypes between healthy human individuals. Clones were sequenced by immunoSEQ multiplex PCR, and TCRdb holds only the in-frame ones, with some missing. The sample has more than 2 million clones, more than 90% seen once. The material sequenced was naive CD4+ T cells sorted from blood. These receptors all come from a young man in good health. CDR3s leave out the opening cysteine and the closing phenylalanine or tryptophan. The order of the fields is V gene, CDR3 protein.

v_gene: TRBV19
CDR3aa: ASSPRDLVNEQF

v_gene: TRBV10-3
CDR3aa: AISVAGNYGYT

v_gene: TRBV4-1
CDR3aa: ASSRPGLAQETQY

v_gene: TRBV5-1
CDR3aa: ASSPLAKGGGYT

v_gene: TRBV7-2
CDR3aa: ASSLNRAAPQH

v_gene: TRBV7-2
CDR3aa: ASSLAGTISQF

v_gene: TRBV7-2
CDR3aa: ASSFGSGLESPLH

v_gene: TRBV5-1
CDR3aa: ASSAEDRSYEQY

v_gene: TRBV27
CDR3aa: ASSPRTAGEAF

v_gene: TRBV11-3
CDR3aa: ASSHRQVQAEAF

v_gene: TRBV10-3
CDR3aa: AISPQDTGNTIY

v_gene: TRBV7-2
CDR3aa: ASRQGAGVGYEQY

v_gene: TRBV6-5
CDR3aa: ASSYASGSSTDTQY

v_gene: TRBV6-5
CDR3aa: ASSYSGGELF

v_gene: TRBV28
CDR3aa: VTGDPNYGYT

v_gene: TRBV5-1
CDR3aa: ASSLGQYQETQY

v_gene: TRBV5-1
CDR3aa: ASSLVEHLLGPDPPQH

v_gene: TRBV15
CDR3aa: ATSSQGRNYEQY

v_gene: TRBV4-1
CDR3aa: ASSQETPAGFSYNEQF

v_gene: TRBV30
CDR3aa: AWTVQGGYQETQY

v_gene: TRBV11-2
CDR3aa: ASSFVGWTQY

v_gene: TRBV27
CDR3aa: ASSLDRQGTPLH

v_gene: TRBV5-4
CDR3aa: ASSSPGGEQY

v_gene: TRBV5-8
CDR3aa: ASRGTSGSSYNEQF

v_gene: TRBV2
CDR3aa: ASSEEGGLANTGELF

v_gene: TRBV14
CDR3aa: ASSRLASGRSGEQY

v_gene: TRBV28
CDR3aa: ASSLTQLETQY

v_gene: TRBV18
CDR3aa: ASSRTGGNTEAF

v_gene: TRBV9
CDR3aa: ASSVAGGGQYGNEKLF

v_gene: TRBV7-9
CDR3aa: ASSFPKREEQY

v_gene: TRBV2
CDR3aa: ASRDIPSYEQY

v_gene: TRBV2
CDR3aa: ASSLDRGLKSPLH

v_gene: TRBV30
CDR3aa: AWSVAGQVYSNQPQH

v_gene: TRBV28
CDR3aa: ASSWASRGPYGYT

v_gene: TRBV9
CDR3aa: ASSVEGIRTDEQY

v_gene: TRBV4-1
CDR3aa: ASSPPDRGGGDEQY

v_gene: TRBV4-1
CDR3aa: ASSQGLSVAGGYEQY

v_gene: TRBV5-1
CDR3aa: ASSTGRTDYNEQF

v_gene: TRBV5-1
CDR3aa: ASSLDQYPYNEQF